This T cell receptor (beta chain) was profiled in a study of T-cell reconstitution after alpha-beta-depleted transplantation in children. The CDR3 is 20 residues long. Construction of the TCRbeta library involved unique molecular identifiers. In TCRdb, the PCR reads were re-called with MiXCR into one record per CDR3 protein. This table has about 370,000 distinct CDR3 sequences, roughly 20% appearing once. In its sample, this clonotype was seen a few times. The sequence was obtained from a human donor who donated a stem cell graft to a child with acute myeloid leukemia. Sequences were derived from PBMCs from the stem cell graft donor, sampled from the stem cell graft. The chain carries TRBV21-1 and TRBJ2-2; TRBD2, the table's D call, was not compared with the DNA. TRBV21-1 is deemed a pseudogene. The CDR3, as DNA: TGTGCCAGCAGCAAAACCGGGTGGACTAGCGGGAAGGGGCACACCGGGGAGCTGTTTTTT. As protein: CASSKTGWTSGKGHTGELFF.